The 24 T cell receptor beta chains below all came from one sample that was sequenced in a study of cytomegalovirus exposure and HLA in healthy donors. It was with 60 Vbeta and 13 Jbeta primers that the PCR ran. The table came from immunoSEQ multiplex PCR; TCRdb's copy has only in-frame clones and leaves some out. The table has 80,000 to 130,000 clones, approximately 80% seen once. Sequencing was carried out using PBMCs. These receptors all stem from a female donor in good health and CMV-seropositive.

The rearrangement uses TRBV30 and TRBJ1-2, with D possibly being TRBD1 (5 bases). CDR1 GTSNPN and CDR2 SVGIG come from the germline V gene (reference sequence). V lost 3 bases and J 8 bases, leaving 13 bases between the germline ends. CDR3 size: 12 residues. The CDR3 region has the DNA TGTGCCTGGAGCAGGGTCCTAGGAGGCTACACCTTC. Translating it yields CAWSRVLGGYTF.

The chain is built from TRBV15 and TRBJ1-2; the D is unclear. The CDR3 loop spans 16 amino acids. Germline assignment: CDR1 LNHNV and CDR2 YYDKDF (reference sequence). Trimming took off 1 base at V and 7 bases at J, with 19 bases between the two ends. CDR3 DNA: TGTGCCACCAGCAGAGGGTCGGTGCCTAGAGAGATTGGCTACACCTTC. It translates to CATSRGSVPREIGYTF.

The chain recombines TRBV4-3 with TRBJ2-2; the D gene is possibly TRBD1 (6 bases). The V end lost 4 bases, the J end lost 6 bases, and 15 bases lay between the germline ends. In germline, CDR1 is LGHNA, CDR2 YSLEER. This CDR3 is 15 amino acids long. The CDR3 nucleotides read TGCGCCAGCAGCCCGGACAGAGAGAGGGCCGGGGAGCTGTTTTTT. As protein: CASSPDRERAGELFF.

The CDR3 DNA reads as TGTGCCAGCAAAGGGCCGGGACAACTCACTGAAGCTTTCTTT. This encodes CASKGPGQLTEAFF. The rearrangement uses TRBV2 and TRBJ1-1; a weak D match, TRBD1 (6 bases). This CDR3 comprises 14 residues. CDR1 is SNHLY and CDR2 is FYNNEI in the germline V gene. Trimming removed 7 bases at V and 4 bases at J, with 16 bases between.

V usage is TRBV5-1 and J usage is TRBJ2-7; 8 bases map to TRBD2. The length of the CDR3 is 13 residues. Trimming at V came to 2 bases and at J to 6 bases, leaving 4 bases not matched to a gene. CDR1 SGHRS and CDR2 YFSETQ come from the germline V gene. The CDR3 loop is CASSLAGEGEQYF. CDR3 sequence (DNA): TGCGCCAGCAGCTTAGCGGGAGAGGGCGAGCAGTACTTC.

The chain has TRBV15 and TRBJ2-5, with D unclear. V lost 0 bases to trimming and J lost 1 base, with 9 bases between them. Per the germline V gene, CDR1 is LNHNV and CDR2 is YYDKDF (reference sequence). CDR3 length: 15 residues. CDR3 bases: TGTGCCACCAGCAGAGATACCGGTTCCCAAGAGACCCAGTACTTC. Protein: CATSRDTGSQETQYF. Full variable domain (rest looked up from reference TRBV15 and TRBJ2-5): DAMVIQNPRYQVTQFGKPVTLSCSQTLNHNVMYWYQQKSSQAPKLLFHYYDKDFNNEADTPDNFQSRRPNTSFCFLDIRSPGLGDTAMYLCATSRDTGSQETQYFGPGTRLLVL.

The CDR3 protein is CAWDPRVNTEAFF. The CDR3 DNA is TGTGCCTGGGACCCCAGGGTGAACACTGAAGCTTTCTTT. The rearrangement joins TRBV30 to TRBJ1-1; possible D gene TRBD1, 5 bases. V shed 5 bases and J shed 0 bases, with 10 bases lying between them. This CDR3 has 13 amino acids. Germline CDR1 GTSNPN, CDR2 SVGIG (reference sequence).

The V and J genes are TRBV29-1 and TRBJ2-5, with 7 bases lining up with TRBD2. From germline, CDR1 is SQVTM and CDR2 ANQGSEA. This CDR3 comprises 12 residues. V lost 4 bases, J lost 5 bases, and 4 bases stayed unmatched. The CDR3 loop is CSVVWGGETQYF. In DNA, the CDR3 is TGCAGCGTTGTCTGGGGAGGGGAGACCCAGTACTTC.

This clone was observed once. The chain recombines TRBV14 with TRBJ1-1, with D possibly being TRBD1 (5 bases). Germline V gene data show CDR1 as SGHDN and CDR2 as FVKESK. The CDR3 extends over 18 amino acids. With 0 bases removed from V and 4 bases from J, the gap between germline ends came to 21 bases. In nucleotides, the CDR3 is TGTGCCAGCAGCCAAGATAGTCACTTTCAGGGCCCCCCCACTGAAGCTTTCTTT. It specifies CASSQDSHFQGPPTEAFF.

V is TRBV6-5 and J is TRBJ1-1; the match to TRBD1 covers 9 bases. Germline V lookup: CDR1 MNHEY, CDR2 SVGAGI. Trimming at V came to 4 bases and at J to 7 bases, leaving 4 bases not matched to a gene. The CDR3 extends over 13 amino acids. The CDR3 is CASSSGTGNEAFF. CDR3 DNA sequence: TGTGCCAGCAGTTCCGGGACAGGGAATGAAGCTTTCTTT.

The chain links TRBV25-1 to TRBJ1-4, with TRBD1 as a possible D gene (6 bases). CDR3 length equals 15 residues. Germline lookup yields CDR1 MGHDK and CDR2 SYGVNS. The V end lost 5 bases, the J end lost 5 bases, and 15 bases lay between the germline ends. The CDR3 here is CASSPGTRQNEKLFF. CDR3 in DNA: TGTGCCAGCAGTCCAGGGACAAGGCAAAATGAAAAACTGTTTTTT.

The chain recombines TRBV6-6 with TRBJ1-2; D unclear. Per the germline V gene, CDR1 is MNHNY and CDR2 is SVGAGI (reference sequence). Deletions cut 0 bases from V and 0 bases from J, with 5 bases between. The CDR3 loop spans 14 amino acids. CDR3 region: CASSYSYSNYGYTF. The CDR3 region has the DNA TGTGCCAGCAGTTACTCGTACTCTAACTATGGCTACACCTTC.

In nucleotides, the CDR3 is TGTGCCATCAGTGAAGGGGGCATCGGGGAGCTGTTTTTT. This translates into CAISEGGIGELFF. The chain joins TRBV10-3 to TRBJ2-2; 7 positions agree with TRBD1. CDR1 is ENHRY, CDR2 SYGVKD, per germline. V shed 3 bases, J shed 7 bases, and the junction held 2 bases outside the gene matches. This CDR3 comprises 13 residues.

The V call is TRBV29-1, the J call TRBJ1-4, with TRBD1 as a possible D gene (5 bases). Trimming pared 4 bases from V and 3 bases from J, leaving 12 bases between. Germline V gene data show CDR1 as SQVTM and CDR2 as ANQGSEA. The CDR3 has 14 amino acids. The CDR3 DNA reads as TGCAGCGTTGCGCATCGGGACTCTAATGAAAAACTGTTTTTT. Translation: CSVAHRDSNEKLFF.

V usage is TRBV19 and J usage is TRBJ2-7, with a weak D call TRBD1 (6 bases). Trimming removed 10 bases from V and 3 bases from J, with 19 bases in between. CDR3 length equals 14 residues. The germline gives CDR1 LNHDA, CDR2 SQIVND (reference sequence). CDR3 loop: CATQGTGKYYEQYF. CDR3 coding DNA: TGTGCCACCCAAGGAACAGGGAAATACTACGAGCAGTACTTC. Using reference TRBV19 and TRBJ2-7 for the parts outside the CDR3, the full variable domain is DGGITQSPKYLFRKEGQNVTLSCEQNLNHDAMYWYRQDPGQGLRLIYYSQIVNDFQKGDIAEGYSVSREKKESFPLTVTSAQKNPTAFYLCATQGTGKYYEQYFGPGTRLTVT.

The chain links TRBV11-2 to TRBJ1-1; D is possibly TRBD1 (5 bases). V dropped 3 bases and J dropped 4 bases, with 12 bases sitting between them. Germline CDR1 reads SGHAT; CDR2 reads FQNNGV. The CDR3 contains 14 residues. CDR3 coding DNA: TGTGCCAGCAGCTTGGGGCAGTGGACCACTGAAGCTTTCTTT. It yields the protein CASSLGQWTTEAFF.

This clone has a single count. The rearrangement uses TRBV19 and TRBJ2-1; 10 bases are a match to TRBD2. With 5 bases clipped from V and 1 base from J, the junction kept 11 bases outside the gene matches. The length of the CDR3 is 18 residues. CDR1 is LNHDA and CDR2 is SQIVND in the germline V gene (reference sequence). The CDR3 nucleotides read TGTGCCAGTAGTCGATCCGGGAGCGGGAGGGTATCCTACAATGAGCAGTTCTTC. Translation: CASSRSGSGRVSYNEQFF.

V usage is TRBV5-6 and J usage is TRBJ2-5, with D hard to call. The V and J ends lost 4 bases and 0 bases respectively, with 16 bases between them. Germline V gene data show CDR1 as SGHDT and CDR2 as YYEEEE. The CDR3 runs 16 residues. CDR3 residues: CASSRVELRYQETQYF. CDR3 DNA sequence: TGTGCCAGCAGCCGGGTGGAACTTAGGTACCAAGAGACCCAGTACTTC.

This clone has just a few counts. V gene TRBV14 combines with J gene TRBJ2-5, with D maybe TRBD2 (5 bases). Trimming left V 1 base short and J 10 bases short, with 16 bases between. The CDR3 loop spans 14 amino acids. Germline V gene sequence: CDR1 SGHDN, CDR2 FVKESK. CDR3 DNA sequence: TGTGCCAGCAGCCAAGGTCAAGGCGCGGGTGGCCAGTACTTC. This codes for CASSQGQGAGGQYF.

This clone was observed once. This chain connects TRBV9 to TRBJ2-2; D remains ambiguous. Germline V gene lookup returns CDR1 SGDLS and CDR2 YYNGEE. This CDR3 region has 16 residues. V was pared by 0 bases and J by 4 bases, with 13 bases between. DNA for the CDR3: TGTGCCAGCAGCGTAGCTCCGGGTACGGGCACCGGGGAGCTGTTTTTT. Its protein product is CASSVAPGTGTGELFF.

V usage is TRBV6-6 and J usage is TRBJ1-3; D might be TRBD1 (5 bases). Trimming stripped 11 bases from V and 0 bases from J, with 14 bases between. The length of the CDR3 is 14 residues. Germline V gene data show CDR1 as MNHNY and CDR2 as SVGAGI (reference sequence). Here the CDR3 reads CAVIRADSGNTIYF. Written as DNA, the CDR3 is TGTGCCGTCATCAGGGCAGACTCTGGAAACACCATATATTTT.

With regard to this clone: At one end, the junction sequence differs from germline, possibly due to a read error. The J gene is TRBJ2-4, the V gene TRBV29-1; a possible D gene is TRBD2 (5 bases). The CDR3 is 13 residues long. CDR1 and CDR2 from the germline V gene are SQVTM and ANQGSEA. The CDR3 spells CSVGSGIKNSQYF. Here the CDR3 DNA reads TGCAGCGTTGGTTCCGGGATCAAAAACAGTCAGTACTTC.

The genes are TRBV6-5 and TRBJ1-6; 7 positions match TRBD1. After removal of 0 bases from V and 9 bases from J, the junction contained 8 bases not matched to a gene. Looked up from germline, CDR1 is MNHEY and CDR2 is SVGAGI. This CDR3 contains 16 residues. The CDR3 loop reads CASSYSANTGASPLHF. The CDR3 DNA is TGTGCCAGCAGTTACTCGGCCAACACAGGGGCTTCACCCCTCCACTTT.

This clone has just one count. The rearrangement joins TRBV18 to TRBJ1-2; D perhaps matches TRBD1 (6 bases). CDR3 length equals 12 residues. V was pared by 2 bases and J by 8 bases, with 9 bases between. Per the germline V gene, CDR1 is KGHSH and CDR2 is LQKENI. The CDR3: CASSPEGDGYTF. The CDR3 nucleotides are TGTGCCAGCTCACCAGAGGGGGACGGCTACACCTTC. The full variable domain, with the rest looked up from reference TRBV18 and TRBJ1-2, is NAGVMQNPRHLVRRRGQEARLRCSPMKGHSHVYWYRQLPEEGLKFMVYLQKENIIDESGMPKERFSAEFPKEGPSILRIQQVVRGDSAAYFCASSPEGDGYTFGSGTRLTVV.